The T cell receptor beta chain described here comes from a study of identical twins. Overall study findings and caveats: Fewer insertions characterized abundant cord blood beta clonotypes, whereas memory repertoires showed none.

This clonotype was recorded many times. Its antigen is unidentified. TCRdb itself ran the 5' RACE reads through MiXCR, one entry per CDR3 protein. The sample records under 300,000 distinct CDR3 sequences, around 8.8% being singletons. These data were also filed under a second study, of yellow fever vaccine responses in identical twins.

Sequenced material: CD8+ T cells sorted from blood. The sequence was obtained from a young woman in good health.

CDR3 sequence: CASSRRSGSRPTDTQYF. As DNA, the CDR3 is TGTGCCAGCAGCCGTCGTAGCGGGAGTCGGCCCACAGATACGCAGTATTTT. The chain is built from TRBV13 and TRBJ2-3; 9 positions match TRBD2. CDR3 length equals 17 residues. V shed 5 bases, J shed 2 bases, and the junction held 11 bases outside the gene matches. Germline values: CDR1 PRHDT, CDR2 FYEKMQ (reference sequence).